A single sample gave rise to the 24 T cell receptor beta chains below, sequenced in a study of cytomegalovirus exposure and HLA in healthy donors (dated by TCRdb to about 2017). Library preparation was by the immunoSEQ multiplex PCR assay. The multiplex PCR relied on a mix of 60 forward primers for TCR Vbeta segments and 13 reverse primers for TCR Jbeta segments. TCRdb holds this immuneACCESS table with in-frame rearrangements only. Some clones are missing; in checked studies, unresolved V genes explain under half, and the rest has no known cause. Recorded for this sample are 90,000 to 120,000 clones; around 77% of them occurred a single time. 3.5% to 5% of the sample belongs to the ten largest clones. Specimen: PBMCs. The receptors come from a male donor in good health and CMV-seronegative.

This clone turned up a few times. CDR3 region: CASSSPIGVRYEQYF. CDR3 nucleotides: TGTGCCAGCAGTTCCCCGATCGGGGTACGCTACGAGCAGTACTTC. V is TRBV27 and J is TRBJ2-5; possibly TRBD2 for D (5 bases). The DNA end is more similar to TRBJ2-7, so the J call may be wrong. This CDR3 has 15 residues. CDR1 and CDR2 (germline): MNHEY, SMNVEV (reference sequence).

The genes are TRBV30 and TRBJ2-5; TRBD2 is a possible D gene (6 bases). Germline CDR1 and CDR2: GTSNPN and SVGIG (reference sequence). This CDR3 region has 13 residues. V lost 0 bases to trimming and J lost 5 bases, with 10 bases between them. CDR3 sequence reads: CAWSVEGGETQYF. The CDR3 DNA reads TGTGCCTGGAGTGTGGAGGGCGGGGAGACCCAGTACTTC.

The chain recombines TRBV11-2 with TRBJ2-2, with D unresolved. Germline V lookup: CDR1 SGHAT, CDR2 FQNNGV. The CDR3 has 15 residues. Trimming removed 7 bases at V and 6 bases at J, with 18 bases between. Here the CDR3 reads CASNPTGVPSGELFF. The CDR3 DNA is TGTGCCAGCAACCCTACCGGAGTACCCTCCGGGGAGCTGTTTTTT.

The CDR3 DNA sequence: TGCGCCAGCAGTAGGGAAATTGGGACTAGCGGGAGTACCAAAAACATTCAGTACTTC. It codes for CASSREIGTSGSTKNIQYF. V and J are TRBV5-1 and TRBJ2-4, with 14 bases aligning to TRBD2. V gave up 5 bases and J gave up 2 bases; unmatched junction bases: 12. CDR3 size: 19 residues. In germline, CDR1 is SGHRS, CDR2 YFSETQ.

This chain joins TRBV4-1 and TRBJ2-7; possible D gene TRBD1, 6 bases. The germline V gene encodes CDR1 MGHRA and CDR2 YSYEKL. The CDR3 spans 15 residues. V dropped 2 bases and J dropped 0 bases, with 11 bases sitting between them. CDR3 protein: CASSQIMDSSYEQYF. CDR3 in DNA: TGCGCCAGCAGCCAAATAATGGACAGCTCCTACGAGCAGTACTTC.

The chain joins TRBV5-4 to TRBJ2-7; 9 bases map to TRBD2. In germline, CDR1 is SGHNT, CDR2 YYREEE (reference sequence). There are 16 residues in the CDR3. V shed 4 bases and J 5 bases; nucleotides not matched to a gene: 13. CDR3 region: CASSKLSSGRSHEQYF. CDR3 DNA: TGTGCCAGCAGCAAGCTATCCAGCGGGAGGTCCCACGAGCAGTACTTC.

This clone turned up a few times. This chain links TRBV7-2 with TRBJ2-5; D ambiguous. This CDR3 has 12 residues. The germline V gene has CDR1 SGHTA and CDR2 FQGNSA. Trimming stripped 1 base from V and 6 bases from J, with 6 bases between. The CDR3 DNA reads TGTGCCAGCAGCTTAGGGCCCAAGACCCAGTACTTC. As protein: CASSLGPKTQYF.

The J gene is TRBJ2-1, the V gene TRBV7-9, with D possibly matching TRBD1 (5 bases). With 1 base removed from V and 13 bases from J, the gap between germline ends came to 14 bases. Per the germline V gene, CDR1 is SEHNR and CDR2 is FQNEAQ (reference sequence). The CDR3 extends over 13 amino acids. CDR3 sequence reads: CASSLEGRFPQFF. DNA for the CDR3: TGTGCCAGCAGCTTAGAGGGGCGTTTTCCACAGTTCTTC.

The V and J genes are TRBV7-8 and TRBJ2-7, with unresolved D. The V end lost 3 bases, the J end lost 0 bases, and 9 bases lay between the germline ends. Germline CDR1 reads SGHVS; CDR2 reads FQNEAQ. CDR3 size: 14 residues. The CDR3 reads CASSFRSDSYEQYF. CDR3 coding DNA: TGTGCCAGCAGCTTTAGAAGCGACTCCTACGAGCAGTACTTC.

The chain carries TRBV30 and TRBJ2-3; 7 bases agree with TRBD2. CDR3 length: 13 residues. The germline gives CDR1 GTSNPN, CDR2 SVGIG (reference sequence). V shed 2 bases and J 6 bases; nucleotides not matched to a gene: 5. CDR3 in DNA: TGTGCCTGGAGTTTAGCGGGTGTGGATACGCAGTATTTT. It specifies CAWSLAGVDTQYF.

The chain employs TRBV5-1 and TRBJ2-5, with D tentatively TRBD1 (7 bases). This CDR3 spans 14 amino acids. V lost 3 bases and J lost 3, with 12 bases in between. Germline loops: CDR1 SGHRS, CDR2 YFSETQ. DNA of the CDR3: TGCGCCAGCAGCTGGGGGGACAGCGAAGAGACCCAGTACTTC. It yields the protein CASSWGDSEETQYF.

V usage is TRBV5-3 and J usage is TRBJ2-5; 8 bases align to TRBD1. TRBV5-3 is annotated as an ORF whose role is uncertain. There are 16 residues in the CDR3. V shed 3 bases and J 1 base; nucleotides not matched to a gene: 8. CDR3 in amino acids: CARSWMRTGPQETQYF. For the CDR3, the DNA is TGTGCCAGAAGCTGGATGAGGACAGGGCCCCAAGAGACCCAGTACTTC.

For the CDR3, the DNA is TGCGCCAGCAGCCAAGATTACAGGGGCGGATGGCCCCAGCATTTT. Translating it yields CASSQDYRGGWPQHF. The genes are TRBV4-1 and TRBJ1-5, with TRBD1 matching 7 bases. The CDR3 totals 15 residues. Germline CDR1 reads MGHRA; CDR2 reads YSYEKL. Trimming removed 0 bases from V and 9 bases from J; junction bases left unmatched: 8.

The chain recombines TRBV19 with TRBJ1-1, with D possibly matching TRBD1 (5 bases). Germline CDR1 LNHDA, CDR2 SQIVND (reference sequence). CDR3 size: 12 residues. The V gene lost 6 bases and the J gene lost 5 bases, with 10 bases spanning the gap. The CDR3 sequence: CASRGGNTEAFF. CDR3 sequence (DNA): TGTGCCAGTAGGGGGGGTAATACTGAAGCTTTCTTT.

The chain couples TRBV7-2 to TRBJ1-5; D unclear. Germline V gene sequence: CDR1 SGHTA, CDR2 FQGNSA. V lost 2 bases and J 0 bases, leaving 8 bases between the germline ends. The CDR3 is 15 amino acids. CDR3 in amino acids: CASSLTANSNQPQHF. The CDR3 DNA reads as TGTGCCAGCAGCTTAACTGCAAATAGCAATCAGCCCCAGCATTTT.

The V gene is TRBV27, the J gene TRBJ1-2; D remains ambiguous. V was cut by 5 bases and J by 5 bases, with 12 bases left in between. Germline values: CDR1 MNHEY, CDR2 SMNVEV (reference sequence). CDR3 length: 13 residues. CDR3: CASSTRGPYGYTF. The CDR3 region has the DNA TGTGCCAGCAGTACCCGAGGCCCTTATGGCTACACCTTC.

The J gene is TRBJ2-5, the V gene TRBV6-5, with D perhaps TRBD2 (5 bases). Germline V gives CDR1 MNHEY, CDR2 SVGAGI. The CDR3 runs to 15 residues. The ends were cut back, 0 bases at V and 12 bases at J, with 20 bases in the middle. CDR3 DNA: TGTGCCAGCAGTTACTCGTCCGGTGGCTCCGCGGAGGAGTACTTC. It translates to CASSYSSGGSAEEYF.

The chain links TRBV11-2 to TRBJ2-7; 9 bases map to TRBD1. With 6 bases clipped from V and 4 bases from J, the junction kept 10 bases outside the gene matches. CDR1 and CDR2 from the germline V gene are SGHAT and FQNNGV. This CDR3 has 15 residues. DNA for the CDR3: TGTGCCAGCAGGAGATTGGGACAGGGCAAATACGAGCAGTACTTC. Encoded protein: CASRRLGQGKYEQYF.

This sequence joins TRBV27 and TRBJ2-7, with D possibly matching TRBD1 (6 bases). Trimming left V 2 bases short and J 3 bases short, with 8 bases between. The CDR3 has 13 residues. The germline V gene has CDR1 MNHEY and CDR2 SMNVEV (reference sequence). This chain's CDR3 is CASSLRTDYEQYF. The CDR3 DNA reads as TGTGCCAGCAGTTTAAGGACAGACTACGAGCAGTACTTC.

The chain employs TRBV5-1 and TRBJ1-1, with D possibly TRBD1 on 6 matching bases. The V and J ends lost 5 bases and 0 bases respectively, with 23 bases between them. From germline, CDR1 is SGHRS and CDR2 YFSETQ. The CDR3 is 18 amino acids. CDR3 coding DNA: TGCGCCAGCAGATTGACTTACAGGGTCGAGGCCATGAACACTGAAGCTTTCTTT. Its protein product is CASRLTYRVEAMNTEAFF.

J is TRBJ2-5 and V is TRBV18, with 7 nucleotides matching TRBD1. The CDR3 extends over 13 amino acids. V lost 3 bases, J lost 5 bases, and 3 bases stayed unmatched. Germline V lookup: CDR1 KGHSH, CDR2 LQKENI. Written as DNA, the CDR3 is TGTGCCAGCTCACCGACAGGGTTTGAGACCCAGTACTTC. Protein: CASSPTGFETQYF.

J is TRBJ2-1 and V is TRBV27; maybe TRBD2 (6 bases). The CDR3 loop spans 18 amino acids. The germline V gene has CDR1 MNHEY and CDR2 SMNVEV (reference sequence). Trimming removed 6 bases at V and 10 bases at J, with 31 bases between. The CDR3 bases are TGTGCCAGCAGCCTTCTCGGTGGCCGACTAGGAGGAAAGGGGGAGCAGTTCTTC. Amino acids: CASSLLGGRLGGKGEQFF.

The chain couples TRBV6-4 to TRBJ2-1, with 8 bases lining up with TRBD1. CDR1 is MRHNA, CDR2 SNTAGT, per germline. V was clipped by 2 bases and J by 9 bases; unmatched bases: 15. The CDR3 covers 17 residues. CDR3 nucleotides: TGTGCCAGCAGTGACCCCCCCGGTGCAGGGGGCATAAGTGAGCAGTTCTTC. This codes for CASSDPPGAGGISEQFF.

This chain uses TRBV9 with TRBJ2-5; D remains ambiguous. The J call may be incorrect, as the DNA end agrees better with TRBJ2-7. Per germline, CDR1 SGDLS and CDR2 YYNGEE. This CDR3 is 18 amino acids long. In DNA, the CDR3 is TGTGCCAGCAGCGTAGTGGTCGGTTTAAACGGTAGCTCCTACGAGCAGTACTTC. It is translated as CASSVVVGLNGSSYEQYF.